This T cell receptor (beta chain) originates from a study of radiotherapy plus CTLA-4 blockade in lung cancer. Study-level results: Once radiotherapy plus ipilimumab had been given, TCR clones derived from tumor expanded in blood. In blood, early T cell clone dynamics reportedly predicted response best, together with interferon-beta.

Assay used: immunoSEQ multiplex PCR; TCRdb lists only in-frame clones, some missing. The data show some 66,000 clones, about 80% seen once. As to this clone: Its antigen is unknown.

Germline V gene data show CDR1 as SGHAT and CDR2 as FQNNGV. The CDR3 has 15 amino acids. The ends were cut back, 0 bases at V and 11 bases at J, with 19 bases in the middle. The rearrangement links TRBV11-2 to TRBJ1-1; D might be TRBD1 (5 bases). The receptor was derived from a human donor with non-small cell lung cancer who had a partial response to radiotherapy plus ipilimumab. The sequences come from peripheral blood, collected from a patient treated with radiotherapy plus ipilimumab. CDR3 region: CASSLDLVAGRTAFF. In DNA form, the CDR3 reads TGTGCCAGCAGCTTAGATCTAGTAGCGGGGCGTACCGCTTTCTTT.